The clone carrying this T cell receptor (beta chain) turned up a few times. Its antigen is not identified. After removal of 5 bases from V and 8 bases from J, the junction contained 4 bases not matched to a gene. CDR3 size: 12 residues. CDR1 and CDR2 (germline): SQVTM, ANQGSEA. Built from TCR beta cDNA, the libraries had unique molecular identifiers in them. A population of roughly 0.95 to 10 million T cells gave rise to 450,000 to 500,000 cDNA molecules. TCRdb used MiXCR to reprocess the PCR reads, holding one entry per CDR3 protein. Of about half a million distinct CDR3 sequences listed, around 36% are singletons. The source of the sample is a study of post-analysis software for immune sequencing data. Across the whole study: The disease courses covered relapsing-remitting, secondary progressive and progressive-relapsing multiple sclerosis. Study results and caveats: Higher frequency in patients than in controls was seen for roughly 5 TRBV segments, with TRBV5-6, TRBV5-1 and TRBV20-1 among them. Co-batched samples clustered tightly together by F measure.

Sequenced sample: blood. The chain combines TRBV29-1 with TRBJ1-4; 8 bases line up with TRBD1. This clonotype originated in a girl aged 2-17 years with multiple sclerosis. CDR3 bases: TGCAGCGTTCGGACAGGGTACGAAAAACTGTTTTTT. This translates into CSVRTGYEKLFF.